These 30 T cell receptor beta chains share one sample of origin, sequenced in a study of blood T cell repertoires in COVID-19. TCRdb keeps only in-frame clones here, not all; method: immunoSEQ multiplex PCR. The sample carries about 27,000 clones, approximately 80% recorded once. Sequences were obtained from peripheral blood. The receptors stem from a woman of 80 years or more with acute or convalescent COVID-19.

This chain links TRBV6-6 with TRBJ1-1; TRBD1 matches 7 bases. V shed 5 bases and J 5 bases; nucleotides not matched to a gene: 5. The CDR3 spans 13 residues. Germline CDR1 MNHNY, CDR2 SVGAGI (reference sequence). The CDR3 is CASSQTGITEAFF. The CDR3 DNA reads TGTGCCAGCAGTCAGACAGGGATTACTGAAGCTTTCTTT.

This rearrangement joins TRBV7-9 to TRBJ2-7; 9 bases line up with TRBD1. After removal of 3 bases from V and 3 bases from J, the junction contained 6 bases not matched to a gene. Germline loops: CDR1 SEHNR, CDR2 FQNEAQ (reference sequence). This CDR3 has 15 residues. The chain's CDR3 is CASSFAGTGRYEQYF. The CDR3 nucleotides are TGTGCCAGCAGCTTCGCCGGGACAGGGCGCTACGAGCAGTACTTC.

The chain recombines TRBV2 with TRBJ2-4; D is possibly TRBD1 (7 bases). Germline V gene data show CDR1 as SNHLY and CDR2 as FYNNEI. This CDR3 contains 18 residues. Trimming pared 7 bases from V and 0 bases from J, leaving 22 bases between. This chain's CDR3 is CASTPGGRGILAKNIQYF. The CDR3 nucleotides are TGTGCCAGCACCCCAGGGGGGCGGGGTATCCTAGCCAAAAACATTCAGTACTTC.

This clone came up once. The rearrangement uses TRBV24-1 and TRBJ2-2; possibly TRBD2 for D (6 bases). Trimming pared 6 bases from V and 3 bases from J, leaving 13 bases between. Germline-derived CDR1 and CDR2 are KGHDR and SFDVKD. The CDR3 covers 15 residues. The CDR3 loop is CATSSEGLDTGELFF. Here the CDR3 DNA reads TGTGCCACCAGTTCGGAGGGGTTGGACACCGGGGAGCTGTTTTTT.

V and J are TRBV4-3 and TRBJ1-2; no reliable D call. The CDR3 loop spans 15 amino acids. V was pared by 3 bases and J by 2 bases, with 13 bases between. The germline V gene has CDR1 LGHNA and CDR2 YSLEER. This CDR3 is CASSQGVGLNYGYTF. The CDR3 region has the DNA TGCGCCAGCAGCCAGGGAGTGGGCCTCAACTATGGCTACACCTTC.

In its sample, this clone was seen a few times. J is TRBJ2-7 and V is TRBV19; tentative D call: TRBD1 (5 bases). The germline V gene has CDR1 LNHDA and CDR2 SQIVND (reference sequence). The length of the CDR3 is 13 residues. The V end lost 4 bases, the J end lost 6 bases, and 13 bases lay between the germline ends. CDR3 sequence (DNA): TGTGCCAGTAGTAAGGGGCAGGTTGGCGAGCAGTACTTC. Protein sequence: CASSKGQVGEQYF. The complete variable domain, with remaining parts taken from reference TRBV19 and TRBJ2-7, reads DGGITQSPKYLFRKEGQNVTLSCEQNLNHDAMYWYRQDPGQGLRLIYYSQIVNDFQKGDIAEGYSVSREKKESFPLTVTSAQKNPTAFYLCASSKGQVGEQYFGPGTRLTVT.

Here the CDR3 reads CAWSVSPQGPYEQYF. The CDR3 region has the DNA TGTGCCTGGAGTGTATCCCCCCAGGGTCCCTACGAGCAGTACTTC. This sequence joins TRBV30 and TRBJ2-7, with D possibly matching TRBD1 (5 bases). Germline V lookup: CDR1 GTSNPN, CDR2 SVGIG (reference sequence). V lost 0 bases and J lost 2, with 14 bases in between. CDR3 length equals 15 residues.

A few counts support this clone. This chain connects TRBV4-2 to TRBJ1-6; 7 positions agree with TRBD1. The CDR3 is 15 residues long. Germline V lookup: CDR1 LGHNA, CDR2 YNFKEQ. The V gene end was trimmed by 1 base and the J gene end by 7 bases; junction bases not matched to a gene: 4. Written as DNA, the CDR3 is TGTGCCAGCAGCCAAGGGGCACAGGGGAATTCACCCCTCCACTTT. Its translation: CASSQGAQGNSPLHF.

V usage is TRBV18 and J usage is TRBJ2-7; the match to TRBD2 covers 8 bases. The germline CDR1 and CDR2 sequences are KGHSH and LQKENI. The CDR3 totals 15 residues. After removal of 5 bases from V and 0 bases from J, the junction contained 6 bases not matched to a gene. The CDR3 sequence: CASSAGLASSYEQYF. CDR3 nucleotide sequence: TGTGCCAGCTCAGCAGGACTAGCCTCCTCCTACGAGCAGTACTTC.

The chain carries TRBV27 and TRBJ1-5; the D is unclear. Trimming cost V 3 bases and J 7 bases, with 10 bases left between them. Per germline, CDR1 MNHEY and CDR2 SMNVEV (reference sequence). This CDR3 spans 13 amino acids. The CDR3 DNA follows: TGTGCCAGCAGTTTGGAGAGAACGCAGCCCCAGCATTTT. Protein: CASSLERTQPQHF.

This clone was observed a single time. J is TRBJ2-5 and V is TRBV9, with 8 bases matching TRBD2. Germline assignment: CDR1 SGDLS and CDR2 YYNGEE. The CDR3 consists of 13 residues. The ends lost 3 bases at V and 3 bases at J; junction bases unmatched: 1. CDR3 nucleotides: TGTGCCAGCAGCGGTAGCGGGGAAGAGACCCAGTACTTC. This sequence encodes CASSGSGEETQYF.

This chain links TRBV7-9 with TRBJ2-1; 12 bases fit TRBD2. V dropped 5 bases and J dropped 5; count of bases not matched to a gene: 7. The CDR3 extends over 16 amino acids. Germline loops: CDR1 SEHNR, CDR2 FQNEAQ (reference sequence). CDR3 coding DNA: TGTGCCAGCAGCCCATGGACTAGCGGGGCTAACAATGAGCAGTTCTTC. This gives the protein CASSPWTSGANNEQFF.

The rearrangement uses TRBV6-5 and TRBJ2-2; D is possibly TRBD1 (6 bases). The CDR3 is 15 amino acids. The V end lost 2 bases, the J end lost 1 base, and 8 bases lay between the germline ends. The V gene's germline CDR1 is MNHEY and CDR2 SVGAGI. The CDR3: CASSYVGQNTGELFF. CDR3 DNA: TGTGCCAGCAGTTACGTGGGACAGAACACCGGGGAGCTGTTTTTT.

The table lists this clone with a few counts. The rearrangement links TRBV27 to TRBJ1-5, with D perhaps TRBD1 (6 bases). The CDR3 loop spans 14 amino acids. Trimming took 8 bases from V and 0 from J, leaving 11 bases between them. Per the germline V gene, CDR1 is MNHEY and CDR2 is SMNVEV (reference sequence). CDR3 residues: CASSGVYSNQPQHF. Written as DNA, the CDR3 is TGTGCCAGCTCAGGGGTCTATAGCAATCAGCCCCAGCATTTT.

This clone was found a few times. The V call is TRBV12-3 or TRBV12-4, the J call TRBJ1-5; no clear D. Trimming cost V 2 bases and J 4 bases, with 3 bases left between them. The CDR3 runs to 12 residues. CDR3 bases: TGTGCCAGCAGTTTACGGAATCAGCCCCAGCATTTT. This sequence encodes CASSLRNQPQHF.

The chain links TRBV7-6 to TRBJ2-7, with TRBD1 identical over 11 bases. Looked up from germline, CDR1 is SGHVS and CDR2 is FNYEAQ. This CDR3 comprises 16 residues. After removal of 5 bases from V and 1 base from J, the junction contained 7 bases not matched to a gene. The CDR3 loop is CASSPAGTGGSYEQYF. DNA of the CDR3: TGTGCCAGCAGCCCAGCGGGGACAGGGGGGTCCTACGAGCAGTACTTC.

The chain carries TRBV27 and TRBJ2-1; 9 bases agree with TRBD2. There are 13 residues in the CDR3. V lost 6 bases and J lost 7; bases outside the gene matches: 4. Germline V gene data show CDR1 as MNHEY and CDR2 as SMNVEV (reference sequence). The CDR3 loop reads CASRRLAVNEQFF. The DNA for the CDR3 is TGTGCCAGCAGAAGACTAGCGGTTAATGAGCAGTTCTTC.

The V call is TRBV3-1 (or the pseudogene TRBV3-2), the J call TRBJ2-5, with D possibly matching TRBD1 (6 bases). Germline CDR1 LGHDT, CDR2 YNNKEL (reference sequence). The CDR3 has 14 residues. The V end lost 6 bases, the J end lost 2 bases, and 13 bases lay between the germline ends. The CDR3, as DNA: TGTGCCAGCAGGCAGACAGGACCTCAAGAGACCCAGTACTTC. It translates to CASRQTGPQETQYF.

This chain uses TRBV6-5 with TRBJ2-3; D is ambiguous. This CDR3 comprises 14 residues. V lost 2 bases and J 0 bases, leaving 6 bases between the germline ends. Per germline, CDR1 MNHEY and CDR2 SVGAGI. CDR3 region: CASSYATSTDTQYF. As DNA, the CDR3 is TGTGCCAGCAGTTACGCGACTAGCACAGATACGCAGTATTTT.

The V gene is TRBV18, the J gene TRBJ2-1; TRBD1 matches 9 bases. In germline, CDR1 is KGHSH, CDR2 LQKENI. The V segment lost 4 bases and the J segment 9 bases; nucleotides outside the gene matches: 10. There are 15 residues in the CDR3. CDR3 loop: CASSQQGQGVSEQFF. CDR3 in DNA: TGTGCCAGCTCACAACAGGGACAGGGAGTCAGTGAGCAGTTCTTC.

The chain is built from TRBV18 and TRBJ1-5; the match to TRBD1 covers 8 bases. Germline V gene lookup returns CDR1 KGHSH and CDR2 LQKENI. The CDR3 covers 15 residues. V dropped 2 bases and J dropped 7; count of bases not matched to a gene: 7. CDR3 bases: TGTGCCAGCTCACCAGGGACAGGTCCCCACCAGCCCCAGCATTTT. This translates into CASSPGTGPHQPQHF.

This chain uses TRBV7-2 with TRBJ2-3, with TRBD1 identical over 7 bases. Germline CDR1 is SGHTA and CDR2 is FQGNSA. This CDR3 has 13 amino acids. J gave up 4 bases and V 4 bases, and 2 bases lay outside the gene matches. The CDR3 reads CASSYGQADTQYF. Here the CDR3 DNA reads TGTGCCAGCAGCTACGGACAGGCAGATACGCAGTATTTT.

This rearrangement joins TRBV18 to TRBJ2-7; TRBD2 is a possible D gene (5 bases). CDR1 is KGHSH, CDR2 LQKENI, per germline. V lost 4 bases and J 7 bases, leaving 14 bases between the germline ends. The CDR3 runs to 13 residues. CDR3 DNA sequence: TGTGCCAGCTCACGGGAGTATTCGGGTGAGCAGTACTTC. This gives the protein CASSREYSGEQYF. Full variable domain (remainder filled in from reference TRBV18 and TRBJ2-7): NAGVMQNPRHLVRRRGQEARLRCSPMKGHSHVYWYRQLPEEGLKFMVYLQKENIIDESGMPKERFSAEFPKEGPSILRIQQVVRGDSAAYFCASSREYSGEQYFGPGTRLTVT.

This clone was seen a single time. In nucleotides, the CDR3 is TGTGCCAGCTCACCGTTGGGGGGAAACGCTCAGCCCCAGCATTTT. Its protein product is CASSPLGGNAQPQHF. The rearrangement uses TRBV18 and TRBJ1-5, with D possibly TRBD1 on 5 matching bases. The V gene's germline CDR1 is KGHSH and CDR2 LQKENI. V was shortened by 3 bases and J by 6 bases, with 15 bases between the two germline ends. This CDR3 has 15 amino acids.

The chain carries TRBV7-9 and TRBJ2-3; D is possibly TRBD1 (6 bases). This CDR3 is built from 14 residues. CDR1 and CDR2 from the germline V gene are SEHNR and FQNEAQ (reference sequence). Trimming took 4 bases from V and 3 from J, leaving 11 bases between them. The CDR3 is CASSSTGPTDTQYF. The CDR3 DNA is TGTGCCAGCAGCTCGACAGGACCAACAGATACGCAGTATTTT.

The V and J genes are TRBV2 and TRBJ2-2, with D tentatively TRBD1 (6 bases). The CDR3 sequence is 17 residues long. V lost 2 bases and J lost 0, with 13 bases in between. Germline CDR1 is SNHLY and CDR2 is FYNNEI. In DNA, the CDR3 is TGTGCCAGCAGTGAAAGGTTTGGGACAACGAACACCGGGGAGCTGTTTTTT. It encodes CASSERFGTTNTGELFF.

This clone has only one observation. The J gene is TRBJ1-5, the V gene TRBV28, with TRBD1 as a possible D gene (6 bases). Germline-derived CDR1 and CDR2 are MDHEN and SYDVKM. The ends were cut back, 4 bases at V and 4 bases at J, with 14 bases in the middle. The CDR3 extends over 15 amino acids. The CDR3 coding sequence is TGTGCCAGCAGTTCCTCGGGGCAGGGGAATCAGCCCCAGCATTTT. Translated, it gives CASSSSGQGNQPQHF.

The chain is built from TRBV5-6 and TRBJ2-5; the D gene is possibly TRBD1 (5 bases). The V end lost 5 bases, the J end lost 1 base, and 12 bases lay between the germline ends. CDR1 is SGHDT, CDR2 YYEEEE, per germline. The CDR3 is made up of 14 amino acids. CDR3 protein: CASRTVSRQETQYF. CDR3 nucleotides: TGTGCCAGCAGGACAGTATCCCGCCAAGAGACCCAGTACTTC. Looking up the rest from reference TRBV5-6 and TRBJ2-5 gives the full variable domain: DAGVTQSPTHLIKTRGQQVTLRCSPKSGHDTVSWYQQALGQGPQFIFQYYEEEERQRGNFPDRFSGHQFPNYSSELNVNALLLGDSALYLCASRTVSRQETQYFGPGTRLLVL.

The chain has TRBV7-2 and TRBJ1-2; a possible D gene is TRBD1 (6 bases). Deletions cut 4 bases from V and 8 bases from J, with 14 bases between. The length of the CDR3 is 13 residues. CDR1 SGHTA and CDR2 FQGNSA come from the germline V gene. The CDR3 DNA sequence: TGTGCCAGCAGCTCCTACAGGGCGAGGGGCTACACCTTC. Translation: CASSSYRARGYTF.

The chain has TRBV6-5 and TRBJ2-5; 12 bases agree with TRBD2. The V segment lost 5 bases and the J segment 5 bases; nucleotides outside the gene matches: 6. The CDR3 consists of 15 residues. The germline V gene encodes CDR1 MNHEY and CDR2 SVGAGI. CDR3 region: CASSPPSGREETQYF. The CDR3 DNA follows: TGTGCCAGCAGTCCTCCTAGCGGGAGGGAGGAGACCCAGTACTTC.